The 8 T cell receptor beta chains in this list originate from one sample, sequenced in a study of human T cells and chemical hapten exposure (dated by TCRdb to about 2021). Library construction relied on RACE. The sequencer was a NextSeq 500. TCRdb trimmed the raw reads at Q25, called clones with MiXCR and kept productive beta chains. CDR3 protein duplicates are merged, each entry listing the most common genes and DNA. The sample has approximately 260,000 distinct CDR3 sequences on record, roughly 7.7% of them singletons. The top ten hold 1.2% of the sample. This specimen's time point label, per the study, means: pre-sensitization, week 0. The meaning of the sample's treatment or condition label: therapeutic diphenylcyclopropenone sensitization with weekly scalp DPC. The sequencing used whole blood, collected in connection with sensitization to the hapten diphenylcyclopropenone (DPC). These TCRs come from a man younger than 35 with alopecia areata. Some clones in this sample may be carry-over from other donors' samples.

The rearrangement joins TRBV13 to TRBJ1-1; D uncertain. The germline gives CDR1 PRHDT, CDR2 FYEKMQ (reference sequence). The CDR3 extends over 17 amino acids. V was trimmed by 0 bases and J by 6 bases, leaving 20 bases between them. This chain's CDR3 is CASSLGPVEGNVAEAFF. The CDR3, as DNA: TGTGCCAGCAGCTTAGGCCCTGTCGAGGGTAATGTCGCTGAAGCTTTCTTT.

The V gene is TRBV28, the J gene TRBJ2-5; maybe TRBD2 (6 bases). CDR3 length: 14 residues. CDR1 MDHEN and CDR2 SYDVKM come from the germline V gene. V lost 3 bases, J lost 9 bases, and 17 bases lay in between. This CDR3 is CASSFSAGQSSQYF. The CDR3 nucleotides are TGTGCCAGCAGTTTTTCGGCGGGGCAAAGTTCCCAGTACTTC.

This clonotype was detected many times. The CDR3 DNA follows: TGTGCCATCAGTGGAATAATTTGGGAAGATGGTTTCTTT. This encodes CAISGIIWEDGFF. The gene calls are TRBV10-3 and TRBJ1-1; D is undetermined. Germline V gene data show CDR1 as ENHRY and CDR2 as SYGVKD. Deletions cut 4 bases from V and 13 bases from J, with 19 bases between. The CDR3 is 13 amino acids.

The rearrangement uses TRBV2 and TRBJ1-1; possible D gene TRBD1, 5 bases. V was pared by 3 bases and J by 11 bases, with 13 bases between. The CDR3 is 12 residues long. The V gene's germline CDR1 is SNHLY and CDR2 FYNNEI. The CDR3: CASSDSPGWAFF. The CDR3 DNA reads as TGTGCCAGCAGTGACAGTCCAGGGTGGGCTTTCTTT.

The chain joins TRBV10-3 to TRBJ1-6; 7 bases are shared with TRBD1. CDR3 length equals 14 residues. Germline CDR1 and CDR2: ENHRY and SYGVKD. With 2 bases clipped from V and 14 bases from J, the junction kept 9 bases outside the gene matches. The CDR3 DNA sequence: TGTGCCATCAGTGAGGGGACAGAGGGGAAAGCCCTCCACTTT. Protein: CAISEGTEGKALHF.

There are a few counts of this clonotype. The V gene is TRBV11-2, the J gene TRBJ2-3; tentative D call: TRBD1 (7 bases). The CDR3 length is 18 residues. V was shortened by 3 bases and J by 1 base, with 20 bases between the two germline ends. Germline values: CDR1 SGHAT, CDR2 FQNNGV. CDR3 sequence reads: CASSLFQGGLGGTDTQYF. CDR3 coding DNA: TGTGCCAGCAGCTTGTTTCAGGGGGGCCTCGGTGGCACAGATACGCAGTATTTT.

This clonotype was seen at least ten times. This sequence joins TRBV14 and TRBJ2-7, with D unclear. From germline, CDR1 is SGHDN and CDR2 FVKESK. The CDR3 spans 17 residues. V shed 5 bases and J shed 1 base, with 21 bases lying between them. The CDR3 loop is CASSFVKKRVESYEQYV. CDR3 DNA sequence: TGTGCCAGCAGCTTTGTCAAGAAACGGGTAGAGTCCTACGAGCAGTACGTC.

This clonotype has only a few counts. This chain links TRBV11-2 with TRBJ2-1; D is unclear. Germline V gene data show CDR1 as SGHAT and CDR2 as FQNNGV. This CDR3 contains 13 residues. V was clipped by 3 bases and J by 11 bases, with 14 bases between them. CDR3: CASSLVARQQQFF. The CDR3 DNA follows: TGTGCCAGCAGCTTGGTTGCTCGGCAGCAGCAGTTCTTC.